The 19 T cell receptor beta chains below were found in one sample sequenced in a study of T cell changes during pregnancy in multiple sclerosis (dated by TCRdb to about 2019). The library was prepared using the immunoSEQ multiplex PCR assay. Drawn from immuneACCESS, this table holds only the in-frame rearrangements with V and J called that TCRdb kept. Clones are partly lost; checked studies trace under half to an unresolved V gene and leave the rest unexplained. The sample table holds roughly 64,000 clones, of which around 91% were seen once. The ten largest clones capture around 6.8% of the sample. The sequences come from peripheral blood, collected in the third trimester of pregnancy. The receptors shown here come from a female donor in good health, enrolled as a control in a pregnancy study.

The J gene is TRBJ2-7, the V gene TRBV14; tentatively, D is TRBD2 (5 bases). The CDR3 has 16 amino acids. CDR1 is SGHDN and CDR2 is FVKESK in the germline V gene. Trimming pared 5 bases from V and 3 bases from J, leaving 20 bases between. The CDR3 DNA is TGTGCCAGCAGCTCCCCCGGGAAGGGTACCCTCTACGAGCAGTACTTC. This sequence encodes CASSSPGKGTLYEQYF.

The V call is TRBV19, the J call TRBJ2-5; TRBD1 is a possible D gene (6 bases). Between the trimmed V and J ends, which lost 5 bases and 4 bases, there was a span of 14 bases. Germline V gene data show CDR1 as LNHDA and CDR2 as SQIVND (reference sequence). CDR3 length equals 14 residues. The CDR3 loop is CASSHPLGGETQYF. In DNA form, the CDR3 reads TGTGCCAGTAGTCACCCGTTAGGGGGAGAGACCCAGTACTTC.

The chain combines TRBV30 with TRBJ1-3, with a possible D match to TRBD1 (5 bases). Trimming pared 0 bases from V and 7 bases from J, leaving 10 bases between. Germline CDR1 is GTSNPN and CDR2 is SVGIG (reference sequence). This CDR3 is 13 amino acids long. CDR3 bases: TGTGCCTGGAGTGTGGCGGGGGTGAACACCATATATTTT. This codes for CAWSVAGVNTIYF.

This clone has just one count. CDR3 region: CALDWGGWQETQYF. The CDR3 DNA follows: TGTGCCTTGGATTGGGGAGGGTGGCAAGAGACCCAGTACTTC. The V and J genes are TRBV30 and TRBJ2-5; 7 nucleotides line up with TRBD2. With 7 bases clipped from V and 2 bases from J, the junction kept 10 bases outside the gene matches. Germline CDR1 GTSNPN, CDR2 SVGIG (reference sequence). This CDR3 comprises 14 residues.

This clone was counted once. V and J are TRBV7-9 and TRBJ2-7; unclear D gene. The V gene's germline CDR1 is SEHNR and CDR2 FQNEAQ (reference sequence). The V and J ends lost 1 base and 3 bases respectively, with 7 bases between them. The length of the CDR3 is 13 residues. In DNA form, the CDR3 reads TGTGCCAGCAGCTTAGGAGACAACTACGAGCAGTACTTC. This encodes CASSLGDNYEQYF.

The chain employs TRBV10-3 and TRBJ1-1; possible D gene TRBD1, 5 bases. V shed 7 bases and J shed 3 bases, with 18 bases lying between them. CDR3 length: 15 residues. Germline loops: CDR1 ENHRY, CDR2 SYGVKD. The CDR3 bases are TGTGCCATCAACGTCGGGCCCCGGGGGGACACTGAAGCTTTCTTT. Protein sequence: CAINVGPRGDTEAFF.

This sequence joins TRBV2 and TRBJ2-7, with D unclear. The CDR3 covers 15 residues. V lost 5 bases and J lost 1, with 15 bases in between. Germline CDR1 reads SNHLY; CDR2 reads FYNNEI. The CDR3 is CASSSPPGSSYEQYF. The CDR3 DNA reads as TGTGCCAGCAGTTCCCCTCCGGGTTCTTCCTACGAGCAGTACTTC.

The rearrangement joins TRBV6-4 to TRBJ2-1, with 8 nucleotides matching TRBD2. CDR1 and CDR2 (germline): MRHNA, SNTAGT. The CDR3 totals 15 residues. The junction had 14 bases not matched to a gene; V was cut back by 6 bases and J by 10 bases. The CDR3 DNA follows: TGTGCCAGCAGCCCCATGAGCGGGGGTCCGTCCGAGCAGTTCTTC. Its protein is CASSPMSGGPSEQFF.

The CDR3 here is CSVDDRVVSGYTF. The CDR3, as DNA: TGCAGCGTTGACGACAGGGTGGTCTCTGGCTACACCTTC. This chain uses TRBV29-1 with TRBJ1-2; 7 bases fit TRBD1. The CDR3 runs 13 residues. Looked up from germline, CDR1 is SQVTM and CDR2 is ANQGSEA. V was clipped by 3 bases and J by 7 bases; unmatched bases: 8.

CDR3: CASSPGTDINEQYF. The DNA for the CDR3 is TGTGCCAGCAGCCCCGGGACAGACATTAACGAGCAGTACTTC. V and J are TRBV11-2 and TRBJ2-7, with 7 bases fitting TRBD1. The CDR3 length is 14 residues. The germline CDR1 and CDR2 sequences are SGHAT and FQNNGV. With V trimmed by 5 bases and J by 5 bases, 9 bases remained unmatched.

The chain is built from TRBV5-6 and TRBJ2-6; 7 bases match TRBD1. V lost 4 bases and J lost 0; bases outside the gene matches: 13. The CDR3 is 19 residues long. Germline assignment: CDR1 SGHDT and CDR2 YYEEEE. CDR3 sequence (DNA): TGTGCCAGCAGCCCGGGACGACAGGGATACCCCTCTGGGGCCAACGTCCTGACTTTC. It codes for CASSPGRQGYPSGANVLTF. Based on the CDR3 plus reference TRBV5-6 and TRBJ2-6, the full variable domain is DAGVTQSPTHLIKTRGQQVTLRCSPKSGHDTVSWYQQALGQGPQFIFQYYEEEERQRGNFPDRFSGHQFPNYSSELNVNALLLGDSALYLCASSPGRQGYPSGANVLTFGAGSRLTVL.

This rearrangement joins TRBV21-1 to TRBJ2-1; the table's D gene call, TRBD2, was not cross checked with the DNA. TRBV21-1 is a listed pseudogene. This CDR3 comprises 17 residues. The CDR3 loop reads CASSKAPASGGYNEQFF. The CDR3 bases are TGTGCCAGCAGCAAAGCGCCGGCTAGCGGGGGCTACAATGAGCAGTTCTTC.

This chain uses TRBV14 with TRBJ2-2, with 8 bases aligning to TRBD2. This CDR3 has 16 residues. Germline V gene data show CDR1 as SGHDN and CDR2 as FVKESK. The V gene end was trimmed by 0 bases and the J gene end by 9 bases; junction bases not matched to a gene: 9. CDR3 coding DNA: TGTGCCAGCAGCCAAGACCCAGCGGGAGATTCATGGGAGCTGTTTTTT. Its translation: CASSQDPAGDSWELFF. The full variable domain, with the rest looked up from reference TRBV14 and TRBJ2-2, is EAGVTQFPSHSVIEKGQTVTLRCDPISGHDNLYWYRRVMGKEIKFLLHFVKESKQDESGMPNNRFLAERTGGTYSTLKVQPAELEDSGVYFCASSQDPAGDSWELFFGEGSRLTVL.

The chain is built from TRBV29-1 and TRBJ1-1; D ambiguous. From germline, CDR1 is SQVTM and CDR2 ANQGSEA. The CDR3 loop spans 14 amino acids. V was cut by 4 bases and J by 6 bases, with 18 bases left in between. The CDR3 protein is CSVGVSTLGAEAFF. The CDR3 DNA reads TGCAGCGTTGGAGTAAGTACCCTCGGGGCTGAAGCTTTCTTT.

This sequence joins TRBV2 and TRBJ2-7; TRBD1 matches 8 bases. This CDR3 has 14 residues. J gave up 1 base and V 3 bases, and 2 bases lay outside the gene matches. CDR1 and CDR2 from the germline V gene are SNHLY and FYNNEI. As DNA, the CDR3 is TGTGCCAGCAGTGACCGGACAGGGTCCTACGAGCAGTACTTC. It specifies CASSDRTGSYEQYF.

This chain connects TRBV5-5 to TRBJ2-7, with D unclear. Trimming stripped 2 bases from V and 7 bases from J, with 13 bases between. The CDR3 consists of 13 residues. Germline values: CDR1 SGHKS, CDR2 YYEKEE (reference sequence). The CDR3 DNA sequence: TGTGCCAGCAGCTTACCTTCTCCGGGTGAGCAGTACTTC. Translation: CASSLPSPGEQYF. The variable domain in full, completed from reference TRBV5-5 and TRBJ2-7, reads DAGVTQSPTHLIKTRGQQVTLRCSPISGHKSVSWYQQVLGQGPQFIFQYYEKEERGRGNFPDRFSARQFPNYSSELNVNALLLGDSALYLCASSLPSPGEQYFGPGTRLTVT.

This chain joins TRBV7-2 and TRBJ1-1; D unclear. CDR1 SGHTA and CDR2 FQGNSA come from the germline V gene. Trimming removed 5 bases from V and 6 bases from J, with 13 bases in between. The CDR3 consists of 13 residues. The CDR3 region is CASSPFGVAEAFF. In DNA form, the CDR3 reads TGTGCCAGCAGCCCCTTCGGGGTCGCTGAAGCTTTCTTT.

The CDR3 coding sequence is TGTGCCATCAGTGCGGGGAGAACTGAAGCTTTCTTT. As protein: CAISAGRTEAFF. The V gene is TRBV10-3, the J gene TRBJ1-1; D gene unclear. V was clipped by 4 bases and J by 5 bases, with 8 bases between them. Germline V lookup: CDR1 ENHRY, CDR2 SYGVKD. This CDR3 region has 12 residues.

This sequence joins TRBV5-1 and TRBJ1-1; 9 bases are a match to TRBD1. The CDR3 extends over 18 amino acids. The germline CDR1 and CDR2 sequences are SGHRS and YFSETQ. V shed 4 bases and J 1 base; nucleotides not matched to a gene: 14. The CDR3 DNA reads TGCGCCAGCAGCCCCTACGGACAGGGGACGGCGGGGAACACTGAAGCTTTCTTT. Its translation: CASSPYGQGTAGNTEAFF.